Shown below are 6 T cell receptor beta chains from a single sample sequenced in a study of regulatory T cells in long-lasting Graves disease. In building TCR beta libraries, iRepertoire HTBI primers were used together with Arm-PCR of CDR3 regions. MiXCR, applied by TCRdb to the multiplex PCR reads, yields one record per CDR3 protein. The sample shows some 330,000 distinct CDR3 sequences, roughly 25% of them seen only once. Time point given: persistent/refractory GD, antithyroid drugs over 5 years with positive TRAb. The TCR library used RNA extracted from PBMCs. This specimen was peripheral blood mononuclear cells (PBMCs), taken when the disease was refractory, from a patient treated with antithyroid drugs. The receptors were sampled from a woman in her forties with Graves disease.

This clonotype was detected ten times or more. This rearrangement joins TRBV29-1 to TRBJ1-1; TRBD1 might be the D (6 bases). V was trimmed by 7 bases and J by 3 bases, leaving 12 bases between them. This CDR3 comprises 12 residues. The germline gives CDR1 SQVTM, CDR2 ANQGSEA. The CDR3 region is CSAGDRYTEAFF. CDR3 DNA: TGCAGCGCGGGAGACAGGTACACTGAAGCTTTCTTT.

This clonotype was picked up a small number of times. The J gene is TRBJ1-6, the V gene TRBV19, with no clear D. The CDR3 has 15 amino acids. The germline CDR1 and CDR2 sequences are LNHDA and SQIVND (reference sequence). The ends were cut back, 5 bases at V and 9 bases at J, with 17 bases in the middle. The CDR3 region has the DNA TGTGCCAGTAGTCTCCGGACCGATGCTAGTTCACCCCTCCACTTT. It translates to CASSLRTDASSPLHF.

This clonotype was seen only a few times. V and J are TRBV7-9 and TRBJ2-5, with 16 nucleotides matching TRBD2. The CDR3 is made up of 24 amino acids. The V gene end was trimmed by 7 bases and the J gene end by 3 bases; junction bases not matched to a gene: 29. Germline V gives CDR1 SEHNR, CDR2 FQNEAQ (reference sequence). CDR3 nucleotides: TGTGCCAGCACCCCGGGACTAGCGGGAGGGCAGAGCCTCCCTCACAGATACGTTGAAGAGACCCAGTACTTC. Translating gives CASTPGLAGGQSLPHRYVEETQYF.

The V and J genes are TRBV28 and TRBJ1-1; TRBD1 might be the D (6 bases). V was cut by 4 bases and J by 5 bases, with 35 bases left in between. Germline loops: CDR1 MDHEN, CDR2 SYDVKM. The CDR3 spans 21 residues. The CDR3: CASSYNLDRRRISSSRTEAFF. CDR3 DNA: TGTGCCAGCAGTTATAATTTAGACAGGCGGCGCATTAGTTCGTCGCGGACTGAAGCTTTCTTT.

Only a few counts were recorded for this clonotype. This sequence joins TRBV7-8 and TRBJ1-2; tentative D call: TRBD1 (5 bases). Germline V CDR1 and CDR2: SGHVS, FQNEAQ. V was cut by 3 bases and J by 4 bases, with 9 bases left in between. The CDR3 sequence is 13 residues long. The CDR3 region is CASSFGDPYGYTF. CDR3 coding DNA: TGTGCCAGCAGCTTTGGGGACCCCTATGGCTACACCTTC.

Note on this clonotype: A junction boundary mismatches the germline segment, possibly from a read error. J is TRBJ2-1 and V is TRBV12-3 or TRBV12-4; the D call may be TRBD1 or TRBD2 (5 bases each). The CDR3 is made up of 14 amino acids. The CDR3 DNA reads TGTGCCAGCAGTCCGGGGACGTTTACAATCCTCCGTGGCTTC. Protein sequence: CASSPGTFTILRGF.